The present T cell receptor (beta chain) was sequenced within a study of blood T cell repertoires in COVID-19. As for the study in general: COVID-19 samples from acute and convalescent phases originated in the United States, Italy and Spain. T cells, B-cell-depleted T cells, or PBMCs supplied cDNA or gDNA.

The repertoire was sequenced with immunoSEQ multiplex PCR; TCRdb's copy has only in-frame clones and lacks some. Among 250,000 to 300,000 clones listed, 70% to 90% were seen once. The CDR3 length is 14 residues. Per the germline V gene, CDR1 is SGHVS and CDR2 is FQNEAQ. V was clipped by 5 bases and J by 9 bases; unmatched bases: 13. The receptor was isolated from a woman aged 30 to 39 with COVID-19, enrolled during active disease. The chain links TRBV7-8 to TRBJ2-7; the match to TRBD2 covers 7 bases. Sequencing was performed on peripheral blood. The CDR3 sequence is CASSQTSRPTGQYF. CDR3 nucleotides: TGTGCCAGCAGCCAGACTAGCCGCCCTACTGGGCAGTACTTC.